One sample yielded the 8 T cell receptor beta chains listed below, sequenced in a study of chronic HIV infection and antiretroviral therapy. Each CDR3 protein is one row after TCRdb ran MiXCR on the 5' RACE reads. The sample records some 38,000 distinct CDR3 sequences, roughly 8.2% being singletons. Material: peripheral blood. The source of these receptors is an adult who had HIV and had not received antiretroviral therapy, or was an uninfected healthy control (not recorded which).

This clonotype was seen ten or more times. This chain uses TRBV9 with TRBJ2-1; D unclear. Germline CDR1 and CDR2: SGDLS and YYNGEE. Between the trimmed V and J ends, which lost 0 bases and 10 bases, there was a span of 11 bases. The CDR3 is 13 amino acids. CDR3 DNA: TGTGCCAGCAGCGTAGTTTCGCGTTACGAGCAGTTCTTC. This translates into CASSVVSRYEQFF.

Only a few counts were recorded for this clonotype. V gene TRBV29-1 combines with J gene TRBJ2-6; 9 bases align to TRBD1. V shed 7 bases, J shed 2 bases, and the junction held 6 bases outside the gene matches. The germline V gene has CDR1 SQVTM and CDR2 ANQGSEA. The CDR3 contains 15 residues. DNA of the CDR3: TGCAGCGCCTGGACAGGGGAGGCTGGGGCCAACGTCCTGACTTTC. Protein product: CSAWTGEAGANVLTF.

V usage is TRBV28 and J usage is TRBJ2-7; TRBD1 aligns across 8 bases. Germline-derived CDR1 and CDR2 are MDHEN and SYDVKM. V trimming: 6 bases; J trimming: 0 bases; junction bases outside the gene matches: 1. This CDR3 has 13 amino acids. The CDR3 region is CASRQGDSYEQYF. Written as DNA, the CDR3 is TGTGCCAGCAGACAGGGGGACTCCTACGAGCAGTACTTC.

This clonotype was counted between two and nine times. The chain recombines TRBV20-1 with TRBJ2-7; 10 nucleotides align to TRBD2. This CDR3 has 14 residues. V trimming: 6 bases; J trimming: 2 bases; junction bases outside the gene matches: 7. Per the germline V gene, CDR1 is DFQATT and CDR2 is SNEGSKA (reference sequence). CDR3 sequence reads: CSATGTSVAYEQYF. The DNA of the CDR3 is TGCAGTGCCACCGGGACTAGCGTAGCCTACGAGCAGTACTTC.

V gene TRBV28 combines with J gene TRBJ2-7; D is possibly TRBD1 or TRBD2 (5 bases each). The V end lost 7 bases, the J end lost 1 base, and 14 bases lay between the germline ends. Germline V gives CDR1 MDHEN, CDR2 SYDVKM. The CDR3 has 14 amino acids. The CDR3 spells CASKAWDGSYEQYF. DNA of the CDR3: TGTGCCAGCAAAGCCTGGGACGGTTCCTACGAGCAGTACTTC.

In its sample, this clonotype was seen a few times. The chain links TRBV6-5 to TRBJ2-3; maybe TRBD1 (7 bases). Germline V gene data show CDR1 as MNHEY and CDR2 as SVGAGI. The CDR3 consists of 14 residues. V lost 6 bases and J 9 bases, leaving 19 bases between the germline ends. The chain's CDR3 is CASRRDREARTQYF. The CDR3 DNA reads TGTGCCAGCAGACGAGACAGGGAGGCGCGCACGCAGTATTTT.

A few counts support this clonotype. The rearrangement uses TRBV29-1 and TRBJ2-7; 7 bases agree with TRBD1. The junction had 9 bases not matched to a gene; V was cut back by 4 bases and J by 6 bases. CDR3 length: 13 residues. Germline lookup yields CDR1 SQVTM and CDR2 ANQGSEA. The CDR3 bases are TGCAGCGTTGTTGACAGGGTAATCAGCGAGCAGTACTTC. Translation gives CSVVDRVISEQYF.

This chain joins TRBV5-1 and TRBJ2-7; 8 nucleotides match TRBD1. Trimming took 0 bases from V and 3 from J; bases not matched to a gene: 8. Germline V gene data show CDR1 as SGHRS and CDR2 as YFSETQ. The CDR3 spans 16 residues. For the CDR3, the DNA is TGCGCCAGCAGCTTGGCCCCCGGGACAGGAAGCTACGAGCAGTACTTC. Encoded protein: CASSLAPGTGSYEQYF.